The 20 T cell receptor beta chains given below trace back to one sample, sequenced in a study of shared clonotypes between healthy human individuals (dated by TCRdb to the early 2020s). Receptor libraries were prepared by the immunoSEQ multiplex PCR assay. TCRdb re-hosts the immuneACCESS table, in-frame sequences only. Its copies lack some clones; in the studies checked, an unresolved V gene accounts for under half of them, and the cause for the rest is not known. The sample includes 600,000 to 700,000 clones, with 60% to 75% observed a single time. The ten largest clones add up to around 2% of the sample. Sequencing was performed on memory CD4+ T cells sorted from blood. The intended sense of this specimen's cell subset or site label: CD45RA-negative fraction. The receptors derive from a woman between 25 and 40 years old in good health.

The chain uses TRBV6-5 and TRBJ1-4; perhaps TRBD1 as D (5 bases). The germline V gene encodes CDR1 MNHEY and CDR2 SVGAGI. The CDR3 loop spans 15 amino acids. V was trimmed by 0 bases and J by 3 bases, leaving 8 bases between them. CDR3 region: CASSYSIGANEKLFF. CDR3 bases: TGTGCCAGCAGTTACTCGATAGGGGCTAATGAAAAACTGTTTTTT.

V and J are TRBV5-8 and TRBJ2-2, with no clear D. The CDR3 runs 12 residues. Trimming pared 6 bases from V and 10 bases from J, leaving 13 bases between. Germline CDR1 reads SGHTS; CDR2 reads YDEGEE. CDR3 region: CASTTVRPELFF. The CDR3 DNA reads TGTGCCAGCACCACGGTCAGACCGGAGCTGTTTTTT.

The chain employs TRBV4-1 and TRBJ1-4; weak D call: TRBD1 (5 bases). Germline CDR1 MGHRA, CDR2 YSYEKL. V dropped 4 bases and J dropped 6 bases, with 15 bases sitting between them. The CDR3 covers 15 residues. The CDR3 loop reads CASSRAGQLYEKLFF. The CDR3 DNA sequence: TGCGCCAGCAGCCGGGCGGGGCAGTTATATGAAAAACTGTTTTTT.

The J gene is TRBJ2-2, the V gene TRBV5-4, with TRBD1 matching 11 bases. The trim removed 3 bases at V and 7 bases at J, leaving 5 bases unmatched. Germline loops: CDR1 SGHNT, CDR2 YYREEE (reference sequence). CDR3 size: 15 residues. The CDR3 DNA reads TGTGCCAGCAGCTCGGACAGGGGGCAGGTCGGGGAGCTGTTTTTT. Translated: CASSSDRGQVGELFF. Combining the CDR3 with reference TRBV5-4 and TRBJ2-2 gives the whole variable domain ETGVTQSPTHLIKTRGQQVTLRCSSQSGHNTVSWYQQALGQGPQFIFQYYREEENGRGNFPPRFSGLQFPNYSSELNVNALELDDSALYLCASSSDRGQVGELFFGEGSRLTVL.

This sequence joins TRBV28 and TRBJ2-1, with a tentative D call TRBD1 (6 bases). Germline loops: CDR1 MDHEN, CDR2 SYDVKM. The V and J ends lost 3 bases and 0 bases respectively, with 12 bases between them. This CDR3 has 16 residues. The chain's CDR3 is CASSFVGALSYNEQFF. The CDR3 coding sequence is TGTGCCAGCAGTTTCGTGGGGGCTCTCTCCTACAATGAGCAGTTCTTC.

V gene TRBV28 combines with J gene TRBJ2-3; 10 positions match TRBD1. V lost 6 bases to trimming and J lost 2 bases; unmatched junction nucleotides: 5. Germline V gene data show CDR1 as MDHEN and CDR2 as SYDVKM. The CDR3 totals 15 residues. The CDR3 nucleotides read TGTGCCAGCAGAACGGGACAGGGGACCACAGATACGCAGTATTTT. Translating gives CASRTGQGTTDTQYF.

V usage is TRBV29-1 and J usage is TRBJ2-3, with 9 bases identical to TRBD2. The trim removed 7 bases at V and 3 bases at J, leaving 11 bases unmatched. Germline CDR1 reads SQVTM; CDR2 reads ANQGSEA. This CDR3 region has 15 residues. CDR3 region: CSGSWAGGPTDTQYF. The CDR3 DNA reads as TGCAGCGGATCGTGGGCGGGAGGGCCAACAGATACGCAGTATTTT.

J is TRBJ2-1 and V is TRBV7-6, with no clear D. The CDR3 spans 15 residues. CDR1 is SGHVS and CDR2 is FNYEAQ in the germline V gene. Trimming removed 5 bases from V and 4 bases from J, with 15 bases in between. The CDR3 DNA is TGTGCCAGCAGCGTATCTCCCGACGGATACAATGAGCAGTTCTTC. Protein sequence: CASSVSPDGYNEQFF.

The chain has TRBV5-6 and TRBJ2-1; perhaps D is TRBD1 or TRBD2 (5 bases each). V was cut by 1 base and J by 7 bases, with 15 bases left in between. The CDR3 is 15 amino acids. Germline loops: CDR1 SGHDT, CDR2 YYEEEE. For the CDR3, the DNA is TGTGCCAGCAGCTTGCGAGGGGCCGGTACTAATGAGCAGTTCTTC. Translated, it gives CASSLRGAGTNEQFF.

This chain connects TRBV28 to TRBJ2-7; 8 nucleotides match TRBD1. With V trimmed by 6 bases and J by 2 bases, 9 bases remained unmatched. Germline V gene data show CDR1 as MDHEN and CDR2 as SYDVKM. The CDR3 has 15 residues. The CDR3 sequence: CASRPQTGVTYEQYF. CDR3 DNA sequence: TGTGCCAGCAGACCTCAGACAGGGGTTACCTACGAGCAGTACTTC.

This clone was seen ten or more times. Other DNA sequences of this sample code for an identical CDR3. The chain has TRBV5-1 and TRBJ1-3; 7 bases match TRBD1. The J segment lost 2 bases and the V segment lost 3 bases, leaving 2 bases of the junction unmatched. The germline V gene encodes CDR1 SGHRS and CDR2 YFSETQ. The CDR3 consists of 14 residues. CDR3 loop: CASSWGTAGNTIYF. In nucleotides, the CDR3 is TGCGCCAGCAGCTGGGGGACAGCTGGAAACACCATATATTTT.

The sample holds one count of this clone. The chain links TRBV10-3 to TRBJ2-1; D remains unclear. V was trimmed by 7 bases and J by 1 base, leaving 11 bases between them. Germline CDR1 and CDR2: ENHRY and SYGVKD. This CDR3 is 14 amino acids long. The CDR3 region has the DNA TGTGCCATCAAGGGAACGGGTTCCTACAATGAGCAGTTCTTC. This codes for CAIKGTGSYNEQFF.

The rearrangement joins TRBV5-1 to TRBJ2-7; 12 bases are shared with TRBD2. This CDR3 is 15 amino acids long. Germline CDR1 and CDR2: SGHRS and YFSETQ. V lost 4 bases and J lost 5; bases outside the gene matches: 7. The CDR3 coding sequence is TGCGCCAGCAGCAGTCTAGCGGGAGGGCCTAACGAGCAGTACTTC. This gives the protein CASSSLAGGPNEQYF.

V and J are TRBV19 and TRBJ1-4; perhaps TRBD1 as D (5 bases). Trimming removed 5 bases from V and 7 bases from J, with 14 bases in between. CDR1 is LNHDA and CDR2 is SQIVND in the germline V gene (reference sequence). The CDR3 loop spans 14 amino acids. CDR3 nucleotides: TGTGCCAGTAGTGGGCAGGGTAGAGGTGAAAAACTGTTTTTT. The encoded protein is CASSGQGRGEKLFF.

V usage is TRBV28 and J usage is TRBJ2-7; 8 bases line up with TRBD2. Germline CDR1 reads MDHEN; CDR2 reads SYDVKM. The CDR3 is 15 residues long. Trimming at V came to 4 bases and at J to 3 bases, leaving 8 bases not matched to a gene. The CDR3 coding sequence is TGTGCCAGCAGTTCGCCGGGACTAGTCTTCTACGAGCAGTACTTC. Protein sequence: CASSSPGLVFYEQYF.

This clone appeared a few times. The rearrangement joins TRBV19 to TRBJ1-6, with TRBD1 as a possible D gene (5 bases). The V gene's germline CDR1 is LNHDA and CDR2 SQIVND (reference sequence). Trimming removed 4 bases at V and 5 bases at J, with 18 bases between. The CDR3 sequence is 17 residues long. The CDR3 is CASSNPGTGPDNSPLHF. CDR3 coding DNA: TGTGCCAGTAGTAATCCCGGGACCGGGCCGGATAATTCACCCCTCCACTTT.

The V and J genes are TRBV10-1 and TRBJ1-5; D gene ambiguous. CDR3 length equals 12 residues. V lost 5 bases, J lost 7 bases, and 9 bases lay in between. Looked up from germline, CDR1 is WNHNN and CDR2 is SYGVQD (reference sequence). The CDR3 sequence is CASSRAGQPQHF. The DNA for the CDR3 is TGCGCCAGCAGTCGGGCGGGCCAGCCCCAGCATTTT.

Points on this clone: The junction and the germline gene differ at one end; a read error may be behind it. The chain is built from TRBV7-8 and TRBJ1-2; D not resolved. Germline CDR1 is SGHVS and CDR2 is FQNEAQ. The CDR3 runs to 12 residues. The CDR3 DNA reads TGTGCCAGTAGCTTTTCAGGCTATGGCTACACCTTC. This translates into CASSFSGYGYTF.

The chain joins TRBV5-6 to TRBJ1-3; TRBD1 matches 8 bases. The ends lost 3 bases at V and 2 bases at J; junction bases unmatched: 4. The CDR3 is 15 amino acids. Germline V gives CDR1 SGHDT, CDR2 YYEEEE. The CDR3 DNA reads TGTGCCAGCAGCTACGGACAGGGTGCTGGAAACACCATATATTTT. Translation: CASSYGQGAGNTIYF.

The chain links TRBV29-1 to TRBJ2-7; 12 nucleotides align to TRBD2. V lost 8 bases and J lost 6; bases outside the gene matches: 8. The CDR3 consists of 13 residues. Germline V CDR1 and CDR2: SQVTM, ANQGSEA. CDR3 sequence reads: CSSRLAGAGEQYF. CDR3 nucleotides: TGCAGCTCACGACTAGCGGGAGCGGGCGAGCAGTACTTC.